The clone carrying this T cell receptor beta chain was seen just once. Its antigen is not known. TCRdb's table, derived via immunoSEQ multiplex PCR, lists solely in-frame clones and lacks some. The table records approximately 97,000 clones, almost 85% of them present only once. The sample comes from a study of T cell responses to AZD1222 COVID-19 vaccine. Study summary: Second-dose intervals of approximately 4 or approximately 12 weeks were pooled.

Study-wide results and caveats: Rises in breadth and depth of Spike-specific TCRs came after two AZD1222 doses. Possibly, clonal diversity was underestimated; donors were largely white British and included more females.

This material consisted of peripheral blood, taken on day 0 of AZD1222 vaccination. The sequence came from an adult in good health.

The DNA for the CDR3 is TGTGCCAGCAGCCTCCCCCTGGTGGATACGCAGTATTTT. It is translated as CASSLPLVDTQYF. V and J are TRBV5-4 and TRBJ2-3; D remains unclear. V was cut by 4 bases and J by 6 bases, with 12 bases left in between. This CDR3 spans 13 amino acids. Germline CDR1 and CDR2: SGHNT and YYREEE (reference sequence).